The clone carrying this TCR beta chain has more than one count but fewer than ten. What it binds is unknown. The assay was immunoSEQ multiplex PCR, and TCRdb's table has in-frame clones only and misses some. The sample contains some 110,000 clones, 89% of which appear only once. The CDR3 contains 15 residues. The germline V and J ends were trimmed by 0 bases and 5 bases, with 11 bases remaining between them. In germline, CDR1 is LGHDT, CDR2 YNNKEL (reference sequence). The data belong to a study of T cell responses to AZD1222 COVID-19 vaccine. Study-wide results and limits: Along spike, vaccine-associated CD4 TCRs were found throughout, with dominance at 160-218 and 743-854.

The TCR was taken from an adult in good health. Source: peripheral blood, taken on day 0 of AZD1222 vaccination. The chain carries TRBV3-1 (or the pseudogene TRBV3-2) and TRBJ1-5; D gene ambiguous. The CDR3: CASSQESDGYQPQHF. CDR3 in DNA: TGTGCCAGCAGCCAAGAGTCTGACGGCTATCAGCCCCAGCATTTT.